The T cell receptor beta chain under discussion was sequenced for a study of graft-versus-host responses after intestinal transplantation. Overall study: Each recipient received a multivisceral, liver-intestinal, or isolated intestinal graft. Anti-thymocyte globulin served as induction for all recipients, who then took tacrolimus and steroids for two to three years.

This clone has just a few counts. Irradiated, violet-dye-labeled stimulator cells, around 200,000 in number, were plated with around 200,000 CFSE-labeled responder cells. Dividing CFSE-low CD3+CD4+ and CD3+CD8+ responders were isolated by sorting after the reaction. Germline V CDR1 and CDR2: KGHSH, LQKENI. This CDR3 spans 17 amino acids. The V and J ends lost 3 bases and 4 bases, in that order; junction bases with no gene match: 8. The table came from immunoSEQ multiplex PCR; TCRdb's copy has only in-frame clones and leaves some out. The sample carries around 7,000 clones, about 33% recorded once. Specimen: alloreactive CD8+ T cells from a mixed lymphocyte reaction culture, collected before transplantation. Subset: CFSE-low proliferating T cells sorted from roughly 6-day pre-transplant mixed lymphocyte reaction (GvH or HvG direction). The clonotype originates from a human patient who was an organ donor for intestinal transplantation. The genes are TRBV18 and TRBJ2-5, with 13 positions matching TRBD2. The CDR3 loop is CASSPHTSGRARETQYF. Here the CDR3 DNA reads TGTGCCAGCTCACCTCACACTAGCGGGAGGGCCCGAGAGACCCAGTACTTC. Filled out from reference TRBV18 and TRBJ2-5, the complete variable domain reads NAGVMQNPRHLVRRRGQEARLRCSPMKGHSHVYWYRQLPEEGLKFMVYLQKENIIDESGMPKERFSAEFPKEGPSILRIQQVVRGDSAAYFCASSPHTSGRARETQYFGPGTRLLVL.